A single T cell receptor beta chain is shown here with its context. Sequencing used immunoSEQ multiplex PCR; TCRdb keeps in-frame clones, though not all of them. Here the sample spans about 42,000 clones, about 76% being singletons. The V segment lost 4 bases and the J segment 5 bases; nucleotides outside the gene matches: 7. The CDR3 spans 16 residues. CDR1 is SNHLY and CDR2 is FYNNEI in the germline V gene. The time point: after neoadjuvant nivolumab, at surgical resection. This record comes from a study of neoadjuvant anti-PD-1 for oral cavity cancer. This chain uses TRBV2 with TRBJ2-3, with 12 bases lining up with TRBD2. The sequences come from PBMCs, collected after nivolumab (anti-PD-1) treatment. The TCR was taken from a person between 40 and 79 years old with oral cavity squamous cell carcinoma. The CDR3 DNA sequence: TGTGCCAGCAGTGCCGGACTAGCGGGAACTGAAGATACGCAGTATTTT. Translation gives CASSAGLAGTEDTQYF.